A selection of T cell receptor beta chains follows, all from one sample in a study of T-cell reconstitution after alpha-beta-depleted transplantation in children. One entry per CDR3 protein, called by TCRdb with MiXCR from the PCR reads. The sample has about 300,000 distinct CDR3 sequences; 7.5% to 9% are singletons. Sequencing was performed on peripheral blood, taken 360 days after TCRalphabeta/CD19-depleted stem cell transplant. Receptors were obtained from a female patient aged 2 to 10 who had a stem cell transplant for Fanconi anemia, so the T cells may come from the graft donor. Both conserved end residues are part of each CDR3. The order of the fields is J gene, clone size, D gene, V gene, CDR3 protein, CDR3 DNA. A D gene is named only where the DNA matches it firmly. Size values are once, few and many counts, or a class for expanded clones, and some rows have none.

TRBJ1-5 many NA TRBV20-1 CSVRTVSNQPQHF TGCAGCGTTCGGACAGTGAGCAATCAGCCCCAGCATTTT
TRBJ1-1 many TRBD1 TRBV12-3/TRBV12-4 CASSFIVEQGLTNTEAFF TGTGCCAGCAGTTTCATAGTAGAACAGGGGTTAACGAACACTGAAGCTTTCTTT
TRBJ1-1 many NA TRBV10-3 CAIRANTEAFF TGTGCCATCCGGGCGAACACTGAAGCTTTCTTT
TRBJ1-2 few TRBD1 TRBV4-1 CASSQAWDRGLPSYGYTF TGCGCCAGCAGCCAAGCCTGGGACAGGGGACTTCCCTCCTATGGCTACACCTTC
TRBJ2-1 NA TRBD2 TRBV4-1 CASSQGPGLAGGSSYNEQFF TGCGCCAGCAGCCAAGGGCCGGGACTAGCGGGGGGATCCTCCTACAATGAGCAGTTCTTC
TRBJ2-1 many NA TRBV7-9 CASLPRDRPYNEQFF TGTGCCAGCCTCCCCCGGGACCGACCCTACAATGAGCAGTTCTTC
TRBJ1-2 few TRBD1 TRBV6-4 CASYQTGYLNGYTF TGTGCCAGCTATCAGACAGGGTACCTTAATGGCTACACCTTC
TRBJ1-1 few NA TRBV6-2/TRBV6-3 CASSLRTATTEAFF TGTGCCAGCAGTCTAAGGACAGCTACCACTGAAGCTTTCTTT
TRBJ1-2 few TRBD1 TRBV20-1 CSTTGGGNGYTF TGCAGTACGACAGGGGGCGGGAATGGCTACACCTTC
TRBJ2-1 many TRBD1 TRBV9 CASSVAAGGYNEQFF TGTGCCAGCAGCGTAGCGGCAGGGGGCTACAATGAGCAGTTCTTC
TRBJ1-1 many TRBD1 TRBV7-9 CASSQTGLNTEAFF TGTGCCAGCAGCCAGACAGGGCTGAACACTGAAGCTTTCTTT
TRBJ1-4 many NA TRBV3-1 CASSRRNGVVEKLFF TGTGCCAGCAGCCGGCGAAACGGGGTAGTCGAAAAACTGTTTTTT
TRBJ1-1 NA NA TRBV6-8 CASSYSKRNTEAFF TGTGCCAGCAGTTACTCGAAAAGGAACACTGAAGCTTTCTTT
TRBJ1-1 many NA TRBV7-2 CASSLWADLEAFF TGTGCCAGCAGCTTATGGGCAGACCTTGAAGCTTTCTTT
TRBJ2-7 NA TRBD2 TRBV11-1 CASSFPLAGGTPYEQYF TGTGCCAGCAGCTTTCCACTAGCGGGAGGAACCCCCTACGAGCAGTACTTC
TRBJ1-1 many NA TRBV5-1 CASSGGGKAEAFF TGCGCCAGCAGCGGTGGCGGGAAAGCTGAAGCTTTCTTT
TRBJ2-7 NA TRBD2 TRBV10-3 CAISESGTTYEQYF TGTGCCATCAGTGAGTCAGGGACTACCTACGAGCAGTACTTC
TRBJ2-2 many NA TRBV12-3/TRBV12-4 CASSPGGGTGELFF TGTGCCAGCAGTCCGGGGGGCGGCACCGGGGAGCTGTTTTTT
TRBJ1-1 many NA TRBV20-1 CSVGLANTEAFF TGCAGTGTTGGGCTTGCTAACACTGAAGCTTTCTTT
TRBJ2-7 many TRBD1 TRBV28 CASSPTGTGDYEQYF TGTGCCAGCAGCCCTACTGGGACAGGTGACTACGAGCAGTACTTC
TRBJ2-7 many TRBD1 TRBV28 CASSLDRVYDEQYF TGTGCCAGCAGTTTGGACAGGGTATACGACGAGCAGTACTTC
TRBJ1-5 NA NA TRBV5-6 CASSLVSSNQPQHF TGTGCCAGCAGCTTGGTATCAAGCAATCAGCCCCAGCATTTT
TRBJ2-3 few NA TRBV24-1 CATGDPSRGARSTDTQYF TGTGCCACCGGGGACCCTAGTCGGGGGGCCCGGAGCACAGATACGCAGTATTTT
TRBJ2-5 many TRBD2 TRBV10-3 CATQRGSEETQYF TGTGCCACCCAGCGGGGCAGCGAAGAGACCCAGTACTTC
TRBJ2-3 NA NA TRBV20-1 CSAVDGRSTDTQYF TGCAGTGCTGTAGACGGCCGTAGCACAGATACGCAGTATTTT
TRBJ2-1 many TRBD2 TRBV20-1 CSARSASGSYNEQFF TGCAGTGCTAGATCAGCTAGCGGGTCTTACAATGAGCAGTTCTTC
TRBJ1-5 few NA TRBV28 CASRSGTFDQPQHF TGTGCCAGCAGGTCTGGGACATTTGACCAGCCCCAGCATTTT
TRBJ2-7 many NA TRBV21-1 CASSKDTRQNGVGVPHHLTYEQYF TGTGCCAGCAGCAAAGATACGAGACAGAACGGGGTAGGGGTCCCGCACCATCTAACCTACGAGCAGTACTTC
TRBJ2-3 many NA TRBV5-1 CASSFPTGLATDTQYF TGCGCCAGCAGCTTTCCGACAGGTCTAGCCACAGATACGCAGTATTTT
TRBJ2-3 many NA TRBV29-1 CSVEYLSGVSTDTQYF TGCAGCGTCGAGTATCTATCAGGGGTTAGCACAGATACGCAGTATTTT
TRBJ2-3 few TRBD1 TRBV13 CASSPPGRDRGMDTQYF TGTGCCAGCAGCCCCCCGGGACGGGACAGGGGAATGGATACGCAGTATTTT
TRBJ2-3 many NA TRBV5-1 CASSLWRRTDTQYF TGCGCCAGCAGCTTATGGAGACGCACAGATACGCAGTATTTT
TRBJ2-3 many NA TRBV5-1 CASSGAGGTDTQYF TGCGCCAGCAGCGGGGCAGGGGGCACAGATACGCAGTATTTT
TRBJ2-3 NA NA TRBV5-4 CANSLTITDTQYF TGTGCCAACAGCTTGACCATCACAGATACGCAGTATTTT
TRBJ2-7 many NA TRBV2 CASSEGPTIYEQYF TGTGCCAGCAGTGAAGGACCGACCATCTACGAGCAGTACTTC
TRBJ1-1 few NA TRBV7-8 CASVPSGRGLGRMNTEAFF TGTGCCAGCGTACCGAGTGGACGGGGGTTGGGTCGGATGAACACTGAAGCTTTCTTT
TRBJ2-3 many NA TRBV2 CASLTRGDTQYF TGTGCCAGCCTTACTCGGGGAGATACGCAGTATTTT
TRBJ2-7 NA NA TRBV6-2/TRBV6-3 CASSYISGPREQYF TGTGCCAGCAGTTACATAAGCGGGCCGAGGGAGCAGTACTTC
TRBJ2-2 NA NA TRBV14 CASSHLGDTGELFF TGTGCCAGCAGCCATTTAGGAGACACCGGGGAGCTGTTTTTT
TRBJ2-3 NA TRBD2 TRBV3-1 CASSLAGAFTDTQYF TGTGCCAGCTCTCTAGCGGGGGCCTTCACAGATACGCAGTATTTT
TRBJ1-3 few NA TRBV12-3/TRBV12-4 CASSFLPDSGNTIYF TGTGCCAGCAGTTTCCTCCCAGACTCTGGAAACACCATATATTTT
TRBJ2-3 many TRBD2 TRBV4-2 CASSQRGLAGGLGTDTQYF TGTGCCAGCAGTCAAAGGGGACTAGCGGGAGGGCTGGGCACAGATACGCAGTATTTT
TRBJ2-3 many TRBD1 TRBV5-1 CASSPDRVDTQYF TGCGCCAGCAGCCCGGACAGGGTTGATACGCAGTATTTT
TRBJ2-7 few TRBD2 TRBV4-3 CASSLGRGGREQYF TGCGCCAGCAGCCTGGGGCGGGGGGGCCGTGAGCAGTACTTC
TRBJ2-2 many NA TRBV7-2 CASSQRPYTGELFF TGTGCCAGCAGCCAAAGACCCTACACCGGGGAGCTGTTTTTT
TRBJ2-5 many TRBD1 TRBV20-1 CSFWTGLGETQYF TGCAGCTTTTGGACAGGACTGGGAGAGACCCAGTACTTC
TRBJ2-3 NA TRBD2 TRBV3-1 CASSQIGRSTDTQYF TGTGCCAGCAGCCAAATCGGGAGGAGCACAGATACGCAGTATTTT